One T cell receptor beta chain is described in this entry. Its antigen is unidentified. Moderate-to-severe activity, CAS ≥3, NOSPECS ≥4 and duration under 3 months were recorded for donors with ophthalmopathy. TCR beta CDR3 regions were amplified from RNA transcripts. In the first round, RT-PCR was carried out with HTBI primers, and a multiplex PCR formed the second round. TCRdb reanalysed the multiplex PCR reads using MiXCR and keeps one entry per CDR3 protein. The sample records about 14,000 distinct CDR3 sequences, 50% being singletons. The data derive from a study of Graves' ophthalmopathy and Graves' hyperthyroidism. General observations from the study: Discriminating ophthalmopathy from stable hyperthyroidism, a 13-signature model attained a sensitivity of around 87% and a specificity of 81.08%.

Germline values: CDR1 SGDLS, CDR2 YYNGEE. V lost 4 bases, J lost 0 bases, and 14 bases lay in between. The CDR3 extends over 15 amino acids. The chain has TRBV9 and TRBJ2-7, with a weak D call TRBD1 (5 bases). The sequence came from a woman in her thirties with Graves' ophthalmopathy. Material: peripheral blood. CDR3 loop: CASSPMARDSYEQYF. The CDR3 DNA is TGTGCCAGCAGCCCCATGGCCAGGGACTCCTACGAGCAGTACTTC.